Below, 10 T cell receptor beta chains from the same sample are listed, as sequenced in a study of control samples from healthy donors and cancer patients. The protocol was immunoSEQ multiplex PCR, while the TCRdb copy is restricted to in-frame clones and leaves out a portion. The sample holds approximately 69,000 clones, approximately 89% seen once. Material for sequencing was PBMCs. The receptors stem from a man aged 55 to 70 with colorectal cancer.

The V gene is TRBV11-3, the J gene TRBJ2-7; no definite D call. V was shortened by 1 base and J by 6 bases, with 13 bases between the two germline ends. The CDR3 covers 14 residues. From germline, CDR1 is SGHNT and CDR2 YENEEA. In DNA form, the CDR3 reads TGTGCCAGCAGCTTAGCCCCAGTCTCGGGCGAGCAGTACTTC. It translates to CASSLAPVSGEQYF. Filled out from reference TRBV11-3 and TRBJ2-7, the complete variable domain reads EAGVVQSPRYKIIEKKQPVAFWCNPISGHNTLYWYLQNLGQGPELLIRYENEEAVDDSQLPKDRFSAERLKGVDSTLKIQPAELGDSAVYLCASSLAPVSGEQYFGPGTRLTVT.

This chain joins TRBV29-1 and TRBJ1-2; TRBD1 matches at 8 bases. The CDR3 consists of 13 residues. The J segment lost 4 bases and the V segment lost 4 bases, leaving 5 bases of the junction unmatched. The germline gives CDR1 SQVTM, CDR2 ANQGSEA. CDR3 region: CSVGDRTTYGYTF. The CDR3 DNA sequence: TGCAGCGTTGGGGACAGGACGACCTATGGCTACACCTTC.

The rearrangement uses TRBV6-6 and TRBJ2-2; D uncertain. The CDR3 contains 13 residues. Germline V CDR1 and CDR2: MNHNY, SVGAGI (reference sequence). Trimming stripped 0 bases from V and 7 bases from J, with 6 bases between. The CDR3 DNA sequence: TGTGCCAGCAGTTACTCAGGCGTCGGGGAGCTGTTTTTT. It codes for CASSYSGVGELFF.

The rearrangement joins TRBV5-1 to TRBJ1-4, with 9 bases lining up with TRBD1. CDR3 size: 14 residues. CDR1 and CDR2 (germline): SGHRS, YFSETQ. V gave up 4 bases and J gave up 7 bases; unmatched junction bases: 5. The CDR3 is CASSEQGAGEKLFF. In DNA, the CDR3 is TGCGCCAGCAGCGAACAGGGGGCAGGTGAAAAACTGTTTTTT.

The rearrangement uses TRBV7-8 and TRBJ2-7; TRBD1 or TRBD2 may be the D gene (5 bases each). Germline CDR1 is SGHVS and CDR2 is FQNEAQ. The CDR3 has 16 amino acids. Trimming took 3 bases from V and 4 from J, leaving 19 bases between them. DNA of the CDR3: TGTGCCAGCAGCTTTACCTCGTCGGGGCCCTTGTACGAGCAGTACTTC. Protein: CASSFTSSGPLYEQYF.

The CDR3 region is CASSPQGNQPQHF. CDR3 in DNA: TGTGCCAGCAGTCCTCAGGGTAATCAGCCCCAGCATTTT. This sequence joins TRBV12-3 or TRBV12-4 and TRBJ1-5; D might be TRBD1 (5 bases). This CDR3 contains 13 residues. Deletions cut 5 bases from V and 4 bases from J, with 9 bases between.

CDR3 bases: TGTGCCTCCGAGGATCACCCTAATTCACCCCTCCACTTT. Encoded protein: CASEDHPNSPLHF. This sequence joins TRBV30 and TRBJ1-6, with unresolved D. Looked up from germline, CDR1 is GTSNPN and CDR2 is SVGIG (reference sequence). Trimming took 7 bases from V and 6 from J, leaving 13 bases between them. This CDR3 spans 13 amino acids.

V is TRBV5-5 and J is TRBJ2-3; possible D gene TRBD2, 5 bases. This CDR3 spans 15 amino acids. Germline V lookup: CDR1 SGHKS, CDR2 YYEKEE (reference sequence). With 0 bases removed from V and 0 bases from J, the gap between germline ends came to 8 bases. The CDR3 nucleotides are TGTGCCAGCAGCTTGGGACTACTTAGCACAGATACGCAGTATTTT. It codes for CASSLGLLSTDTQYF. Together with reference TRBV5-5 and TRBJ2-3, the CDR3 gives the full variable domain: DAGVTQSPTHLIKTRGQQVTLRCSPISGHKSVSWYQQVLGQGPQFIFQYYEKEERGRGNFPDRFSARQFPNYSSELNVNALLLGDSALYLCASSLGLLSTDTQYFGPGTRLTVL.

The chain has TRBV4-1 and TRBJ2-5, with 8 bases lining up with TRBD2. The CDR3 totals 14 residues. Germline CDR1 and CDR2: MGHRA and YSYEKL. After removal of 4 bases from V and 4 bases from J, the junction contained 5 bases not matched to a gene. CDR3 nucleotide sequence: TGCGCCAGCAGCCCCTCGGGAGGGACAGAGACCCAGTACTTC. This gives the protein CASSPSGGTETQYF.

About this clone: Other DNA variants within this sample encode the same CDR3. The chain couples TRBV20-1 to TRBJ2-1, with a weak D call TRBD2 (6 bases). V dropped 7 bases and J dropped 3 bases, with 7 bases sitting between them. Germline loops: CDR1 DFQATT, CDR2 SNEGSKA (reference sequence). The CDR3 spans 11 residues. The CDR3 DNA follows: TGCAGTGGGCGGGGCTACAATGAGCAGTTCTTC. This sequence encodes CSGRGYNEQFF.